This T cell receptor (beta chain) derives from a study of shared clonotypes between healthy human individuals. Study as a whole: The composition of the donors was a couple of women and three men aged 18 to 49.

Each subset's genomic DNA was split evenly across several immunoSEQ plates. Generated by immunoSEQ multiplex PCR, the TCRdb table keeps only in-frame clones and is missing some. This sample has 2 million to 2.5 million clones, with under 97% found just once. A note on this clone: Antigen unknown.

Memory CD4+ cells were the fraction left after CD45RA+ naive selection. Trimming stripped 3 bases from V and 6 bases from J, with 15 bases between. This CDR3 spans 15 amino acids. Germline V CDR1 and CDR2: MGHDK, SYGVNS. Study-wide results and limits: A handful of donors had approximately 4.6% of their naive CD4 clonotypes in common.

The sample consisted of naive CD4+ T cells sorted from blood. Subset: CD45RA+ positively selected. The gene calls are TRBV25-1 and TRBJ2-1; D possibly uses TRBD1 or TRBD2 (5 bases each). This receptor was taken from a man between 18 and 29 years old in good health. The CDR3 DNA is TGTGCCAGCAGTGAGGGTGTGGCGAGGGGCAATGAGCAGTTCTTC. It is translated as CASSEGVARGNEQFF.